This T cell receptor beta chain stems from a study of graft-versus-host responses after intestinal transplantation. Study-wide context: Each recipient received anti-thymocyte globulin induction, then tacrolimus and steroids for approximately 3 years.

Here immunoSEQ multiplex PCR was the method, and the copy in TCRdb shows in-frame clones only, minus some. The data contain roughly 99,000 clones, 85% to 95% of them singletons. This CDR3 comprises 13 residues. Trimming removed 3 bases at V and 3 bases at J, with 11 bases between. Germline CDR1 reads SQVTM; CDR2 reads ANQGSEA. This clone has a handful of counts. The antigen is not known. Study-wide findings and caveats: Researchers found GvH clones in recipient marrow, and some showed up first in ileum or blood. Graft-donor T cell macrochimerism coincided with high graft-versus-host to host-versus-graft clonal ratios in allografts.

This rearrangement joins TRBV29-1 to TRBJ1-2; tentatively, D is TRBD1 (5 bases). This sequence originates from a human donor who was the organ donor for an intestinal transplant. Here the sequenced sample was unstimulated CD8+ T cells sorted from spleen or lymph node cells, taken before transplant. Here the CDR3 DNA reads TGCAGCGTTGACGTTCCGGGGGACTATGGCTACACCTTC. Its protein product is CSVDVPGDYGYTF.